This paragraph covers one T cell receptor (beta chain) sequence. Its antigen remains unidentified. The same CDR3 also results from other DNA sequences found in this sample. The study reverse transcribed the entire isolated RNA, so it sequenced expressed TCRB transcripts. The study sequenced naive, central memory and regulatory T cell samples to an average of around 3.5 million reads. Using immunoSEQ multiplex PCR, the repertoire was profiled, and TCRdb retains in-frame clones only, with some absent. The sample shows over 150,000 clones, about 7.3% of them seen only once. CDR1 KGHSH and CDR2 LQKENI come from the germline V gene. Trimming left V 3 bases short and J 0 bases short, with 9 bases between. This CDR3 is 14 amino acids long. The data are from a study of beta chain features in type 1 diabetes. Study-level findings and limits: Naive, central memory and Treg TCRB repertoires seemed to resemble each other more closely in patients than they did in healthy donors. The analysis here could not establish whether HLA type shapes TCRB rearrangement. VDJ junctions from type 1 diabetes patients carried fewer insertions and larger deletions.

The source of this sequence is a young man in good health. Sample: central memory CD4+ T cells from blood. The chain uses TRBV18 and TRBJ2-7; D might be TRBD2 (6 bases). The CDR3 DNA follows: TGTGCCAGCTCACCCAGGGACTCCTCCTACGAGCAGTACTTC. Translated, it gives CASSPRDSSYEQYF.